The T cell receptor beta chain described here comes from a study of tumor-infiltrating lymphocytes in primary liver carcinoma. Points on this clonotype: This sequence may be a read error, since a much larger clone differs from it by one base.

Priming with a constant-region primer yielded TCR beta cDNA from 450 to 600 ng total RNA. Generation of the TCR beta libraries relied on three nested multiplex PCR rounds using slightly modified ARM-PCR. Primers for the first two PCR rounds were TRBV1-TRBV30 forward primers and a C-beta reverse primer (around 11 cycles per round). TCRdb reanalysed the multiplex PCR reads using MiXCR and keeps one entry per CDR3 protein. Of about 92,000 distinct CDR3 sequences listed, around 68% are singletons. The CDR3 sequence is 12 residues long. Germline CDR1 SQVTM, CDR2 ANQGSEA. The V segment lost 8 bases and the J segment 3 bases; nucleotides outside the gene matches: 5. Scientists recovered RNA and DNA together from approximately 20-30 mg of unsorted bulk tissue.

The clonotype comes from a man aged 40-55 years with primary liver carcinoma and hepatitis B virus infection. This sequence joins TRBV29-1 and TRBJ1-2, with 8 bases lining up with TRBD1. The sequencing input was tumor-adjacent normal liver tissue. In DNA form, the CDR3 reads TGCAGCATTCTACAGGGGGACTATGGCTACACCTTC. Residues: CSILQGDYGYTF.